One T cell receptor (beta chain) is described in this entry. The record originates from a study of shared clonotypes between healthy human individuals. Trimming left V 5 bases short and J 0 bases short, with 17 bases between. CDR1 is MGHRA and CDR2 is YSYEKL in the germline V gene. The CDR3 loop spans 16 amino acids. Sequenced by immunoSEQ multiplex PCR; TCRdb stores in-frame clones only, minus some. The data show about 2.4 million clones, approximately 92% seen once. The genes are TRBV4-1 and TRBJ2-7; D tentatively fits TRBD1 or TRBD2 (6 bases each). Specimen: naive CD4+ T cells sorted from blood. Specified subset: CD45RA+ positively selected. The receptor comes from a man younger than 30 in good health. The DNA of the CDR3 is TGCGCCAGCAGCTCTGAACCGGGGGCAAGCTCCTACGAGCAGTACTTC. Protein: CASSSEPGASSYEQYF.